A single count supports the clone carrying this T cell receptor (beta chain). Under the authors' procedure: How many nucleated cells were present was estimated from reference gene primer amplification. Using immunoSEQ multiplex PCR, the repertoire was profiled, and TCRdb retains in-frame clones only, with some absent. The V and J calls and clone size were taken over from that table, and D and trimming were inferred from the DNA. The profile shows tens of thousands of clones, more than 80% of them singletons. The data originate from a study of blood T cell repertoires in COVID-19. On the study more broadly: Whether acute or convalescent, the COVID-19 samples came from the United States, Italy and Spain. Nucleic acid was either cDNA or gDNA, and it came from T cells, B-cell-depleted T cells, or PBMCs.

CDR3 length equals 14 residues. Trimming removed 11 bases from V and 5 bases from J; junction bases left unmatched: 10. Germline-derived CDR1 and CDR2 are MNHEY and SMNVEV (reference sequence). Input material: peripheral blood. V is TRBV27 and J is TRBJ2-1; TRBD2 agrees at 9 bases. This clonotype was sampled from a woman in her sixties with acute or convalescent COVID-19. In DNA, the CDR3 is TGTGCCGCCGTAGGCGGGAGGGCGAACAATGAGCAGTTCTTC. Encoded protein: CAAVGGRANNEQFF.